Here is one TCR beta chain with its context. The data stem from a study of technical replicates of blood from a handful of donors. The CDR3 is made up of 12 amino acids. Germline V gene sequence: CDR1 SEHNR, CDR2 FQNEAQ (reference sequence). The trim removed 5 bases at V and 10 bases at J, leaving 3 bases unmatched. Method: immunoSEQ multiplex PCR; TCRdb's copy keeps in-frame clones and lacks some. Among approximately 51,000 clones, just over 90% were seen once, and the ten largest hold roughly 4.5%. The TCR comes from a human donor in good health. Some clones in this sample may be carry-over from other donors' samples. The sequencing input was PBMCs. This chain joins TRBV7-9 and TRBJ1-1, with TRBD1 matching 11 bases. The CDR3 bases are TGTGCCAGCAGCGAGGGACAGGGGGTAGCTTTCTTT. Protein product: CASSEGQGVAFF.